This TCR beta chain derives from a study of cytomegalovirus exposure and HLA in healthy donors. This table comes from immunoSEQ multiplex PCR, and its TCRdb copy is limited to in-frame clones, with some not included. The sample lists about 120,000 clones, 95% to 96% occurring once. Germline values: CDR1 SGHTA, CDR2 FQGTGA. V gave up 2 bases and J gave up 0 bases, with 16 bases separating them. The CDR3 has 17 residues. The chain combines TRBV7-3 with TRBJ1-2; D is perhaps TRBD1 (6 bases). The receptor's source is a man aged 18 to 30 in good health and CMV-seronegative. The sequencing sample was made of PBMCs. This CDR3 reads CASSLGPIDRSNYGYTF. The DNA of the CDR3 is TGTGCCAGCAGCTTAGGTCCCATTGACAGGTCTAACTATGGCTACACCTTC. Complete variable domain (other parts from reference TRBV7-3 and TRBJ1-2): GAGVSQTPSNKVTEKGKYVELRCDPISGHTALYWYRQSLGQGPEFLIYFQGTGAADDSGLPNDRFFAVRPEGSVSTLKIQRTERGDSAVYLCASSLGPIDRSNYGYTFGSGTRLTVV.